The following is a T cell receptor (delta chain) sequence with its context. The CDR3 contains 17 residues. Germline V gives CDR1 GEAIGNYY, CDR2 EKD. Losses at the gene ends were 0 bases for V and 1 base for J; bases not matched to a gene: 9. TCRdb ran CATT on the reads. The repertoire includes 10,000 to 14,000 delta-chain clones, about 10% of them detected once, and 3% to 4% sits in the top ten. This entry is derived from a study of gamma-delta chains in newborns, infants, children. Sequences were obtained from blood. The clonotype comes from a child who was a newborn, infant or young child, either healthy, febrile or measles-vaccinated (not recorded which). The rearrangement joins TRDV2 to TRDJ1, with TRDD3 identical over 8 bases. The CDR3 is CACDTLGGGSGTDKLIF. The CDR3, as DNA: TGTGCCTGTGACACCCTGGGTGGGGGATCCGGCACCGATAAACTCATCTTT.